This record covers a single T cell receptor beta chain. Per the original data handling: Reference gene primers were amplified, and this amplification served to estimate nucleated cell counts. Clones were sequenced by immunoSEQ multiplex PCR, and TCRdb holds only the in-frame ones, with some missing. The D gene and trimming were derived from the DNA, and the V and J assignments and clone size from that table. The repertoire holds 200,000 to 300,000 clones, roughly 87% seen once, with about 2.5% in the top ten. Germline CDR1 and CDR2: LGHDT and YNNKEL (reference sequence). Between the trimmed V and J ends, which lost 0 bases and 3 bases, there was a span of 11 bases. The CDR3 has 16 amino acids. Those enrolled, adults aged 18 to 89 years, came from about 24 US areas. Clinical histories supplied by participants themselves formed the basis of cohort assignment. This entry belongs to a study of blood T cell repertoires in COVID-19. Study at large: From T cells, B-cell-depleted T cells, or PBMCs came the material, which was cDNA or gDNA.

The V gene is TRBV3-1 (or the pseudogene TRBV3-2), the J gene TRBJ2-2, with TRBD2 as a possible D gene (6 bases). The sample was PBMCs or T cells enriched from blood (not recorded which). The TCR was taken from a woman aged 25 to 45 with acute COVID-19. The CDR3 bases are TGTGCCAGCAGCCAAGAATCAGGGAGGTACACCGGGGAGCTGTTTTTT. Its translation: CASSQESGRYTGELFF.